This TCR beta chain originates from a study of response to subunit inactivated influenza vaccine. Study results and caveats: Each seasonal influenza vaccination recruits few new T cells, the authors suggested.

CDR1 and CDR2 from the germline V gene are SGHTA and FQGNSA. The CDR3 covers 16 residues. Deletions cut 5 bases from V and 0 bases from J, with 16 bases between. This clonotype was counted a few times. Antigen: not known. Via MiXCR, TCRdb re-called the RT-PCR reads, giving one row per CDR3 protein. The sample consists of about 520,000 distinct CDR3 sequences, approximately 7.8% of them appearing once. This rearrangement joins TRBV7-2 to TRBJ1-1; D not resolved. The clonotype comes from a man in his fifties or sixties who received an inactivated influenza vaccine. Here the sequenced sample was PBMCs from blood, taken 23 months after vaccination. CDR3 sequence reads: CASSRRENTLNTEAFF. CDR3 DNA sequence: TGTGCCAGCAGCCGCCGGGAGAACACTTTGAACACTGAAGCTTTCTTT. Complete variable domain (other parts from reference TRBV7-2 and TRBJ1-1): GAGVSQSPSNKVTEKGKDVELRCDPISGHTALYWYRQSLGQGLEFLIYFQGNSAPDKSGLPSDRFSAERTGGSVSTLTIQRTQQEDSAVYLCASSRRENTLNTEAFFGQGTRLTVV.